A few counts support the clone carrying this TCR beta chain. The antigen is unknown. The data belong to a study of CD8+ T cells in alopecia areata. About the research overall: Treated patients' severity was scored by percentage of affected scalp area.

The treatment here: oral pan-JAK inhibitor, 5-10 mg twice daily. As part of sample collection, lesional scalp punch biopsies and peripheral blood were taken from alopecia areata patients. Losses at the gene ends were 4 bases for V and 3 bases for J; bases not matched to a gene: 5. Germline V gene sequence: CDR1 SEHNR, CDR2 FQNEAQ (reference sequence). This CDR3 is 14 amino acids long. Sequencing relied on a cDNA template that was reverse transcribed from extracted RNA. The assay was immunoSEQ multiplex PCR, and TCRdb's table has in-frame clones only and misses some. This table holds some 240,000 clones, under 60% found once. Overall study results and limits: Clonality exceeded that of normal scalp in lesional scalp, most notably in alopecia totalis/universalis.

This specimen was CD4+ T cells sorted from blood, taken at week 4, from a patient treated with tofacitinib. The TCR sequence derives from a human donor with alopecia areata. The chain uses TRBV7-9 and TRBJ1-1; 7 bases are shared with TRBD1. DNA for the CDR3: TGTGCCAGCAGCTCAGAGGGACAGCACACTGAAGCTTTCTTT. This encodes CASSSEGQHTEAFF.